These T cell receptor beta chains were read from a single sample in a study of shared clonotypes between healthy human individuals. TCRdb's copy holds only in-frame clones and misses some; the assay was immunoSEQ multiplex PCR. The sample includes 550,000 to 700,000 clones, about 80% seen only once; the top ten take 1.5% to 2%. The material sequenced was memory CD4+ T cells sorted from blood. The receptors were sampled from a woman aged 25 to 39 in good health. The CDR3 runs from the conserved cysteine through the conserved F or W. D genes are given only for firm matches. Expanded clones get a size class; other rows say once, few or many, or leave the size out.

TRBV7-3	TRBJ2-1	TRBD1	-	CASSLDRADYNEQFF	TGTGCCAGCAGCTTAGACAGGGCTGACTACAATGAGCAGTTCTTC
TRBV7-2	TRBJ2-7	TRBD2	-	CASSNSRLAGSYEQYF	TGTGCCAGCAGCAATAGTCGACTAGCAGGATCCTACGAGCAGTACTTC
TRBV7-8	TRBJ1-5	TRBD1	-	CASSRRTGHQPQHF	TGTGCCAGCAGCAGACGGACAGGGCATCAGCCCCAGCATTTT
TRBV30	TRBJ2-2	-	-	CAWSRGDRNTGELFF	TGTGCCTGGAGCCGGGGGGACAGGAACACCGGGGAGCTGTTTTTT
TRBV20-1	TRBJ2-1	TRBD2	-	CSAVTSYEQFF	TGCAGTGCTGTGACTAGCTATGAGCAGTTCTTC
TRBV20-1	TRBJ1-4	-	-	CSARLKEKLFF	TGCAGTGCTAGACTAAAGGAAAAACTGTTTTTT
TRBV11-2	TRBJ2-2	-	-	CASSPSRGAWTGELFF	TGTGCCAGCAGTCCGAGTCGGGGGGCCTGGACCGGGGAGCTGTTTTTT
TRBV19	TRBJ1-1	TRBD1	-	CASSISTGANTEAFF	TGTGCCAGTAGTATTTCCACAGGGGCGAACACTGAAGCTTTCTTT
TRBV13	TRBJ1-2	TRBD1	-	CASRRGGAGSGYTF	TGTGCCAGCAGAAGAGGGGGCGCAGGCTCTGGCTACACCTTC
TRBV2	TRBJ2-6	-	few	CASRNSQSSGANVLTF	TGTGCCAGCAGAAACAGTCAAAGCTCTGGGGCCAACGTCCTGACTTTC
TRBV11-2	TRBJ2-2	TRBD1	few	CASSPQGDTGELFF	TGTGCCAGCAGCCCACAGGGGGACACCGGGGAGCTGTTTTTT
TRBV30	TRBJ1-2	TRBD1	-	CAWLGGDRLYGYTF	TGTGCCTGGCTAGGGGGGGACAGACTATATGGCTACACCTTC
TRBV11-2	TRBJ2-5	-	-	CASSLQETQYF	TGTGCCAGCAGCCTTCAAGAGACCCAGTACTTC
TRBV10-3	TRBJ1-2	TRBD1	-	CAISEGQGGGYTF	TGTGCCATCAGTGAAGGACAGGGAGGTGGCTACACCTTC
TRBV2	TRBJ1-4	TRBD1	few	CASSLSTGASEKLFF	TGTGCCAGCAGTCTATCGACAGGGGCTAGTGAAAAACTGTTTTTT
TRBV25-1	TRBJ1-2	-	-	CASSEIRGGYGYTF	TGTGCCAGCAGTGAAATCAGGGGTGGCTATGGCTACACCTTC
TRBV29-1	TRBJ1-2	TRBD1	-	CSVGTNQGAGGYTF	TGCAGCGTTGGGACGAACCAGGGGGCAGGAGGCTACACCTTC
TRBV7-2	TRBJ2-5	TRBD1	few	CASSLMGQPQETQYF	TGTGCCAGCAGCTTAATGGGACAGCCACAAGAGACCCAGTACTTC
TRBV10-3	TRBJ2-3	-	-	CAISESISVTSTDTQYF	TGTGCCATCAGTGAGTCGATTTCAGTTACTAGCACAGATACGCAGTATTTT
TRBV2	TRBJ2-2	-	-	CASSSSRNKAGELFF	TGTGCCAGCAGTAGCTCAAGGAATAAGGCCGGGGAGCTGTTTTTT
TRBV5-5	TRBJ1-5	-	-	CASSLWGAQPQHF	TGTGCCAGTTCACTTTGGGGCGCTCAGCCCCAGCATTTT
TRBV7-6	TRBJ2-2	-	few	CASSPQLTGELFF	TGTGCCAGCAGCCCCCAATTGACCGGGGAGCTGTTTTTT
TRBV5-4	TRBJ1-2	TRBD1	-	CASSWGQAANYGYTF	TGTGCCAGCAGCTGGGGACAGGCCGCTAACTATGGCTACACCTTC
TRBV4-2	TRBJ2-3	-	-	CASSQGRGTDTQYF	TGTGCCAGCAGCCAAGGTAGGGGCACAGATACGCAGTATTTT
TRBV29-1	TRBJ2-7	-	-	CSARGVDYEQYF	TGCAGCGCTAGGGGAGTCGACTACGAGCAGTACTTC
TRBV27	TRBJ2-1	-	few	CASNLGAAHYNEQFF	TGTGCCAGCAACCTCGGGGCGGCCCACTACAATGAGCAGTTCTTC
TRBV7-2	TRBJ2-3	TRBD2	-	CASSLGAGVGDTQYF	TGTGCCAGCAGCCTCGGGGCGGGAGTAGGAGATACGCAGTATTTT
TRBV28	TRBJ2-2	-	-	CASSLSVRGAGELFF	TGTGCCAGCAGTTTATCGGTCCGGGGCGCCGGGGAGCTGTTTTTT
TRBV4-1	TRBJ2-1	-	-	CASSQEAARGKTSQQFF	TGCGCCAGCAGCCAAGAAGCCGCGAGGGGAAAGACGTCTCAGCAGTTCTTC
TRBV11-2	TRBJ2-1	-	-	CASSLVGTGRTSYNEQFF	TGTGCCAGCAGCTTAGTCGGTACGGGAAGAACCTCCTACAATGAGCAGTTCTTC
TRBV6-5	TRBJ1-2	-	-	CASRVGAGNGYTF	TGTGCCAGCAGGGTAGGGGCAGGCAATGGCTACACCTTC
TRBV7-9	TRBJ2-3	-	-	CASSSSSTDTQYF	TGTGCCAGCAGCTCCTCCAGCACAGATACGCAGTATTTT
TRBV5-1	TRBJ1-2	-	-	CASSLDSRAPANYGYTF	TGCGCCAGCAGCTTGGACTCGCGGGCCCCAGCTAACTATGGCTACACCTTC
TRBV5-6	TRBJ2-1	-	many	CASSSPGTSEQFF	TGTGCCAGCAGCTCCCCCGGGACTTCTGAGCAGTTCTTC
TRBV25-1	TRBJ1-1	TRBD1	once	CASSAGTANTEAFF	TGTGCCAGCAGTGCCGGGACAGCTAACACTGAAGCTTTCTTT
TRBV28	TRBJ2-1	TRBD2	-	CASSFGGTTYNEQFF	TGTGCCAGCAGTTTTGGCGGGACTACCTACAATGAGCAGTTCTTC
TRBV25-1	TRBJ2-7	TRBD2	-	CASSSVAGDEQYF	TGTGCCAGCAGTTCGGTAGCGGGAGACGAGCAGTACTTC
TRBV7-6	TRBJ2-2	TRBD2	-	CASSLTSGTGELFF	TGTGCCAGCAGCTTAACTAGCGGTACCGGGGAGCTGTTTTTT
TRBV5-6	TRBJ2-7	-	few	CASSLKPGSSYEQYF	TGTGCCAGCAGCTTGAAACCAGGGAGTTCCTACGAGCAGTACTTC
TRBV5-4	TRBJ1-1	TRBD1	-	CASSSWGQLNTEAFF	TGTGCCAGCAGTTCTTGGGGACAGCTGAACACTGAAGCTTTCTTT
TRBV28	TRBJ1-2	TRBD1	-	CASSSQGAIDYGYTF	TGTGCCAGCAGTTCACAGGGGGCTATCGACTATGGCTACACCTTC